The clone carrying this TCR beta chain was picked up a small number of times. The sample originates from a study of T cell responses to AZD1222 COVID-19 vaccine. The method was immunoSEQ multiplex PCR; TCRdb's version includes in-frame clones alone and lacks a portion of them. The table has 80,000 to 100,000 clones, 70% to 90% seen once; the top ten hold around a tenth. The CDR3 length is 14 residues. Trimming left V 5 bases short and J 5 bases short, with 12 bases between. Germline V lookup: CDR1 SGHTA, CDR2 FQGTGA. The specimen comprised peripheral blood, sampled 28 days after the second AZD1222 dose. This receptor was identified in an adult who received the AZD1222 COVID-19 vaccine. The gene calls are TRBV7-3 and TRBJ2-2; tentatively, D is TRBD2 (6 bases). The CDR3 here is CASSPGAGTGELFF. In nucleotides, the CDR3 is TGTGCCAGCAGCCCGGGAGCCGGGACCGGGGAGCTGTTTTTT.